The rows below give T cell receptor beta chains drawn from one sample of a study of T-cell reconstitution after alpha-beta-depleted transplantation in children. TCRdb re-analysed the PCR reads in MiXCR, keeping a single row per CDR3 protein. Of 500,000 to 650,000 distinct CDR3 sequences listed, about 10% were seen once; the top ten hold less than 15%. The sequences come from PBMCs, mostly from graft donor cells, collected 180 days after TCRalphabeta/CD19-depleted stem cell transplant. The receptor set was obtained from a female patient aged 2-9 years who had a stem cell transplant for aplastic anemia, so the T cells may come from the graft donor. Each CDR3 is given with its conserved first and last residue. A D gene is named only where the DNA matches it firmly. The listing skips clone size in some rows; elsewhere it reads once, few, many or a size class.

CDR3 | DNA | V | size | J | D
CASRGEGANEQFF | TGCGCCAGCCGGGGAGAGGGGGCCAATGAGCAGTTCTTC | TRBV5-1 | - | TRBJ2-1 | TRBD1
CSVEDQGGLLFF | TGCAGCGTTGAAGATCAGGGCGGCTTACTGTTTTTT | TRBV29-1 | many | TRBJ1-4 | -
CARSSPDRAGANYGYTF | TGTGCCAGGAGTTCCCCCGACAGGGCCGGGGCTAACTATGGCTACACCTTC | TRBV28 | - | TRBJ1-2 | TRBD1
CASSGLAGGPVANEQFF | TGTGCCAGCAGCGGTCTAGCGGGGGGTCCAGTTGCCAATGAGCAGTTCTTC | TRBV4-2 | - | TRBJ2-1 | TRBD2
CASSFGAAGELFF | TGTGCCAGCAGTTTCGGCGCGGCCGGGGAGCTGTTTTTT | TRBV12-3/TRBV12-4 | many | TRBJ2-2 | -
CASSLFGQGKQETQYF | TGTGCCAGCAGTTTATTCGGGCAGGGGAAACAAGAGACCCAGTACTTC | TRBV28 | many | TRBJ2-5 | -
CSARGGALRVLTDTQYF | TGCAGTGCTAGAGGGGGGGCCCTCCGAGTCCTCACAGATACGCAGTATTTT | TRBV20-1 | - | TRBJ2-3 | -
CASSFISRDRDYGYTF | TGTGCCAGCAGCTTCATAAGCCGGGACAGGGACTATGGCTACACCTTC | TRBV5-6 | - | TRBJ1-2 | TRBD1
CASRHRSGYEQYF | TGTGCCAGCAGGCATCGGTCAGGCTACGAGCAGTACTTC | TRBV27 | - | TRBJ2-7 | -
CASSITSRAGGTDTQYF | TGTGCCAGCAGCATCACCTCGCGGGCCGGGGGCACAGATACGCAGTATTTT | TRBV7-2 | few | TRBJ2-3 | -
CASSSARSRVVTGELFF | TGTGCCAGCAGCTCGGCACGCAGCAGGGTGGTTACCGGGGAGCTGTTTTTT | TRBV7-2 | - | TRBJ2-2 | -
CASSKEGGYDEQFF | TGTGCCAGCAGCAAAGAAGGAGGGTACGATGAGCAGTTCTTC | TRBV21-1 | - | TRBJ2-1 | -
CASGDRVGNSPLHF | TGCGCCAGCGGGGACAGGGTTGGGAATTCACCCCTCCACTTT | TRBV4-3 | few | TRBJ1-6 | TRBD1
CASSLFSQGNQPQHF | TGTGCCAGCAGCTTGTTCAGTCAGGGGAATCAGCCCCAGCATTTT | TRBV5-8 | many | TRBJ1-5 | -
CASSRNRDTQYF | TGTGCCAGCTCACGGAACAGGGATACGCAGTATTTT | TRBV18 | few | TRBJ2-3 | -
CASSALGDGASDTQYF | TGTGCCAGCAGTGCCTTGGGCGACGGGGCAAGTGATACGCAGTATTTT | TRBV28 | - | TRBJ2-3 | -
CASSIRAGIGNEQFF | TGTGCCAGCAGCATTCGAGCGGGTATAGGGAATGAGCAGTTCTTC | TRBV28 | - | TRBJ2-1 | -
CSVGDFSTEAFF | TGCAGCGTTGGGGACTTCTCCACTGAAGCTTTCTTT | TRBV29-1 | few | TRBJ1-1 | -
CATSGGYNNEQFF | TGTGCCACCAGCGGCGGGTATAACAATGAGCAGTTCTTC | TRBV15 | - | TRBJ2-1 | -
CASSQEQILTEAFF | TGTGCCAGCAGCCAAGAACAGATCCTCACTGAAGCTTTCTTT | TRBV14 | - | TRBJ1-1 | -
CASSLQTTRSNEQFF | TGCGCCAGCAGCTTGCAGACCACCCGGTCCAATGAGCAGTTCTTC | TRBV5-1 | few | TRBJ2-1 | -
CASTISRGLTNEKLFF | TGTGCCAGCACTATATCGAGGGGGCTAACTAATGAAAAACTGTTTTTT | TRBV28 | - | TRBJ1-4 | TRBD1
CSARDLWGDTNTGELFF | TGCAGTGCTAGAGATCTTTGGGGCGATACGAACACCGGGGAGCTGTTTTTT | TRBV20-1 | - | TRBJ2-2 | -
CASSLTPSGSSYNEQFF | TGTGCCAGCTCCCTTACTCCTAGCGGGAGCTCCTACAATGAGCAGTTCTTC | TRBV18 | few | TRBJ2-1 | TRBD2
CASSHVGLPRSSGANVLTF | TGTGCCAGCAGCCACGTGGGCCTCCCTCGTAGCTCTGGGGCCAACGTCCTGACTTTC | TRBV11-2 | few | TRBJ2-6 | -
CAISSKGGMNTEAFF | TGTGCCATCAGTTCGAAGGGGGGGATGAACACTGAAGCTTTCTTT | TRBV10-3 | - | TRBJ1-1 | -
CASSFRSLLGSTDTQYF | TGTGCCAGCAGCTTCCGCTCGCTCCTCGGGAGCACAGATACGCAGTATTTT | TRBV7-2 | few | TRBJ2-3 | -
CASSFWLAGGPGTDTQYF | TGTGCCAGCAGTTTTTGGCTAGCGGGAGGGCCGGGCACAGATACGCAGTATTTT | TRBV27 | - | TRBJ2-3 | TRBD2
CASRRGTTYTDTQYF | TGTGCCAGCAGGAGGGGGACTACATACACAGATACGCAGTATTTT | TRBV28 | - | TRBJ2-3 | -
CASSFAGVITGELFF | TGTGCCAGCAGCTTCGCGGGAGTCATAACCGGGGAGCTGTTTTTT | TRBV7-2 | few | TRBJ2-2 | TRBD2
CASSGLSGRGKTNVLTF | TGTGCCAGCAGTGGCCTGTCCGGCAGGGGGAAAACCAACGTCCTGACTTTC | TRBV12-3/TRBV12-4 | - | TRBJ2-6 | TRBD1
CAWSFGSGELFF | TGTGCCTGGAGCTTCGGATCCGGGGAGCTGTTTTTT | TRBV30 | - | TRBJ2-2 | -
CASSPYGPGLYGYTF | TGCGCCAGCAGCCCCTACGGGCCGGGGTTATATGGCTACACCTTC | TRBV5-1 | few | TRBJ1-2 | -
CSARDPTRLRAKQFF | TGCAGTGCTAGAGATCCCACCCGCCTGAGGGCGAAGCAGTTCTTC | TRBV20-1 | few | TRBJ2-1 | -
CAISAGGSSYEQYF | TGTGCCATCAGTGCCGGGGGAAGCTCCTACGAGCAGTACTTC | TRBV10-3 | - | TRBJ2-7 | -
CASSATRSGSYNEQFF | TGTGCCAGCAGCGCGACTAGGTCGGGCTCCTACAATGAGCAGTTCTTC | TRBV9 | few | TRBJ2-1 | -
CASSPNRLAGGTGELFF | TGTGCCAGCAGTCCCAACCGACTAGCGGGAGGCACCGGGGAGCTGTTTTTT | TRBV27 | few | TRBJ2-2 | TRBD2
CASSYSPMRGEQFF | TGTGCCAGCAGTTACTCCCCTATGAGGGGTGAGCAGTTCTTC | TRBV6-2/TRBV6-3 | few | TRBJ2-1 | -